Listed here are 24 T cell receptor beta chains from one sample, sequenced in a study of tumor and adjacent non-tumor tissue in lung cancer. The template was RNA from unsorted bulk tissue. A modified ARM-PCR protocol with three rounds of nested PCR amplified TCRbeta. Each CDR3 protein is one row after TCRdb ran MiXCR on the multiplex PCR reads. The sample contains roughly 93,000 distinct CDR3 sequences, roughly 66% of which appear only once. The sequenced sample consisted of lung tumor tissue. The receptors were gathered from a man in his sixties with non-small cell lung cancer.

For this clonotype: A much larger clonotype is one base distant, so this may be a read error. CDR3 loop: CSYLAGVGRASDTQYF. CDR3 in DNA: TGCAGCTACCTAGCGGGAGTCGGTCGGGCCTCAGATACGCAGTATTTT. The rearrangement links TRBV20-1 to TRBJ2-3; 10 bases are a match to TRBD2. CDR1 is DFQATT and CDR2 is SNEGSKA in the germline V gene (reference sequence). The CDR3 totals 16 residues.

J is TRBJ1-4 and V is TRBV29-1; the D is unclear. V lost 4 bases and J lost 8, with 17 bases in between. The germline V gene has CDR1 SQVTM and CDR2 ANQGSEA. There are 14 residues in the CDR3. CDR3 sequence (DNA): TGCAGCGTTGCCTCGAGCGGTTGGGCGGAAAAACTGTTTTTT. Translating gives CSVASSGWAEKLFF.

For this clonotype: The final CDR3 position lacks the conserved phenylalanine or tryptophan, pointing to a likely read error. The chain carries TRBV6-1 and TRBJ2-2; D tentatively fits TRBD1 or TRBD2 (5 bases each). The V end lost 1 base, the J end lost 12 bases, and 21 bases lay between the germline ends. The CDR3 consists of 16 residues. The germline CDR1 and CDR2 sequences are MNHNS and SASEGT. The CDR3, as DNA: TGTGCCAGCAGTGAAGTATTCGGGACCCTACAGTCCCAGCTGTTTTAT. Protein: CASSEVFGTLQSQLFY.

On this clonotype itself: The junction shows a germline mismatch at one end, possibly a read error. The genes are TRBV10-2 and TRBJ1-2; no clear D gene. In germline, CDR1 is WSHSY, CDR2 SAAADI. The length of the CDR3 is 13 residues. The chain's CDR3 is CASSEDWSYGYTF. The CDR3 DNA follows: TGCGCCAGTAGTGAGGACTGGTCCTATGGCTACACCTTC.

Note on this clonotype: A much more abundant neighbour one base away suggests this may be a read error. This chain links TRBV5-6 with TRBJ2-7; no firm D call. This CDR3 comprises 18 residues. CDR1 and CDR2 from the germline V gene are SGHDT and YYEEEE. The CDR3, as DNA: TGTCCCAGCAGCTTCAAAGGATATTTGGGAACTCCCGCCTACGAGCAGTACTTC. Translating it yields CPSSFKGYLGTPAYEQYF.

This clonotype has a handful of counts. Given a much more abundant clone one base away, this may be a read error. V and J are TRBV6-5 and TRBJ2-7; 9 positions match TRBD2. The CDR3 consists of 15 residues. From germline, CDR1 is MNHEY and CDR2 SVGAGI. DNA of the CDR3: TGTGTCAGCAGTTACGGGGTAGCGGGGGCCTACGAGCAGTACTTC. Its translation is CVSSYGVAGAYEQYF.

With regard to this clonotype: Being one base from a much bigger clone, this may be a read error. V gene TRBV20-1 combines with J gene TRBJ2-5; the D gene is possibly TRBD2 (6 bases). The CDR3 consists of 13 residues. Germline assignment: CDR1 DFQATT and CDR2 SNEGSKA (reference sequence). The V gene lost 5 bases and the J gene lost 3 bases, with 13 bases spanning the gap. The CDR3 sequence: CSASPGLEETQYF. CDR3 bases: TGCAGTGCTTCCCCGGGACTGGAAGAGACCCAGTACTTC.

The CDR3: CSAEEAISRTDTQYF. The CDR3 coding sequence is TGCAGTGCAGAAGAGGCGATTAGCCGCACAGATACGCAGTATTTT. The chain has TRBV20-1 and TRBJ2-3; D gene ambiguous. From germline, CDR1 is DFQATT and CDR2 SNEGSKA (reference sequence). The CDR3 length is 15 residues. V lost 6 bases, J lost 1 base, and 17 bases lay in between.

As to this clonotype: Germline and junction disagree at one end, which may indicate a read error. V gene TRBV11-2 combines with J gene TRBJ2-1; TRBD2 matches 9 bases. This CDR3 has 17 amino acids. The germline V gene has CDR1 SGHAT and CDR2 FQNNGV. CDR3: CTSSLPQLAGVGGEQFF. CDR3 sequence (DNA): TGTACCAGCAGCTTACCCCAGTTAGCGGGGGTGGGTGGTGAGCAGTTCTTC.

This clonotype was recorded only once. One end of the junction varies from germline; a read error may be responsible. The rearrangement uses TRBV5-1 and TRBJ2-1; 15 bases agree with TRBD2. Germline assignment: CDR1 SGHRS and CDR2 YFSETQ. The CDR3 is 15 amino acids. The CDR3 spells CAISLAGLAGGEQFF. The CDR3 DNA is TGCGCCATCAGCTTGGCGGGACTAGCGGGGGGTGAGCAGTTCTTT.

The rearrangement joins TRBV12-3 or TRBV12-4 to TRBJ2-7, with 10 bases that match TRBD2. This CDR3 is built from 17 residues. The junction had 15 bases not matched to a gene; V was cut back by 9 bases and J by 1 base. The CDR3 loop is CASSRRRRTSGSYEQYF. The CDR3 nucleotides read TGTGCCAGTAGCCGAAGAAGACGGACTAGCGGTTCCTACGAGCAGTACTTC.

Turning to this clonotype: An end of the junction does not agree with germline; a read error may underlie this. CDR3 nucleotide sequence: TGTGACAGCAGGAAAGGACAGGGCGAAGATACGCAGTATTTT. Translated: CDSRKGQGEDTQYF. V usage is TRBV6-6 and J usage is TRBJ2-3; TRBD1 aligns across 8 bases. The CDR3 is 14 amino acids. From germline, CDR1 is MNHNY and CDR2 SVGAGI (reference sequence).

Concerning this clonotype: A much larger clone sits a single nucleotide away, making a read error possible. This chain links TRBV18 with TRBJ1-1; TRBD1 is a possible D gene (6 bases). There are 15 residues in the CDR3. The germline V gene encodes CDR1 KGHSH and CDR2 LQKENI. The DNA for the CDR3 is TGTCCCAGCTCACCCCGCGGGGGCGAGGGTACTGAAGCTTTCTTT. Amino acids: CPSSPRGGEGTEAFF.

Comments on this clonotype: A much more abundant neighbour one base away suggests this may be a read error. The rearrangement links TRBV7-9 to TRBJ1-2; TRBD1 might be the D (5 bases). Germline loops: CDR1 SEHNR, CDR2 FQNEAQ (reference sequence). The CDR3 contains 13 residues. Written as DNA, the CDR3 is TGTCCCAGCAGCGAACAGGAAAAGGGAGGCTACACCTTC. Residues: CPSSEQEKGGYTF.

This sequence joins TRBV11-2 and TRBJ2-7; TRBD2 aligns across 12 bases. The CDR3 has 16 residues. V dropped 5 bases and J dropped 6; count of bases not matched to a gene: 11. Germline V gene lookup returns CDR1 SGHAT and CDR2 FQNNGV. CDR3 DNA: TGTGCCAGCAGCCCACTAGCGGGAGGCTTACCCGGCGAGCAGTACTTC. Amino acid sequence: CASSPLAGGLPGEQYF.

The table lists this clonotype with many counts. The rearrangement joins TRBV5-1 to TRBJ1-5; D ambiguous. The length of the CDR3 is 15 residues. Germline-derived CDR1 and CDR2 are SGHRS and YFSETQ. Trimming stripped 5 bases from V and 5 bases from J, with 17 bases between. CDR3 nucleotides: TGCGCCAGCAGGAGGGATCCCATTGGGGATCAGCCCCAGCATTTT. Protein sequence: CASRRDPIGDQPQHF.

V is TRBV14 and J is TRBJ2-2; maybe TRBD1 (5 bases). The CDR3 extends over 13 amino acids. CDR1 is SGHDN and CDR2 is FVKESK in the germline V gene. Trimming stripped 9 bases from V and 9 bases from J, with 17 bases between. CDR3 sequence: CASNQGALWELFF. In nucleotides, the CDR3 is TGTGCCAGTAACCAAGGGGCTCTCTGGGAGCTGTTTTTT.

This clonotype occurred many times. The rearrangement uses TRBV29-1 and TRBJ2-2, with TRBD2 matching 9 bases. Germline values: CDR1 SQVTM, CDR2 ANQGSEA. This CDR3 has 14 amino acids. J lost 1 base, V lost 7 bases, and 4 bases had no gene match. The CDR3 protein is CSAGTSQNTGELFF. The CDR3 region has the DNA TGCAGCGCCGGGACTAGCCAGAACACCGGGGAGCTGTTTTTT.

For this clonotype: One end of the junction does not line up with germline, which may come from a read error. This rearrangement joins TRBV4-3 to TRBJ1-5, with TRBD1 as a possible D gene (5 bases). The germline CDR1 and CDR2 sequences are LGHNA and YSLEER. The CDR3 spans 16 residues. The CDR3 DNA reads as TGCGCCAGCAGCCAAGATTGGGGGAGGTGTGTGAAGCCCCAGCGTTTT. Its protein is CASSQDWGRCVKPQRF.

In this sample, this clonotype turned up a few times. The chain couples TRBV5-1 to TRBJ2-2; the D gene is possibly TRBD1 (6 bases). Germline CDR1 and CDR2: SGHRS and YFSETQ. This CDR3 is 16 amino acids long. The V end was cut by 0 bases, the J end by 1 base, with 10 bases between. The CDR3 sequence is CASSLVRGQNTGELFF. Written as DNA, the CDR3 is TGCGCCAGCAGCTTGGTTCGGGGACAGAACACCGGGGAGCTGTTTTTT.

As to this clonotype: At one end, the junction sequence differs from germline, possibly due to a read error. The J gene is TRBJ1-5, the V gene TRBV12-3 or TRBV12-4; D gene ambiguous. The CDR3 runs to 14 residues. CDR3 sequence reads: CVSSFGVSNQLQHF. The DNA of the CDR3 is TGTGTCAGCAGTTTCGGGGTTAGCAATCAGCTCCAGCATTTT.

The CDR3 region is CASNIAGGLIGELFF. CDR3 in DNA: TGTGCCAGCAACATAGCGGGGGGGCTGATCGGGGAGCTGTTTTTT. The gene calls are TRBV6-2 or TRBV6-3 and TRBJ2-2, with 11 bases identical to TRBD2. Germline trimming cut 7 bases from V and 7 bases from J; bases unmatched to any gene: 8. The CDR3 length is 15 residues. Germline CDR1 reads MNHEY; CDR2 reads SVGEGT.

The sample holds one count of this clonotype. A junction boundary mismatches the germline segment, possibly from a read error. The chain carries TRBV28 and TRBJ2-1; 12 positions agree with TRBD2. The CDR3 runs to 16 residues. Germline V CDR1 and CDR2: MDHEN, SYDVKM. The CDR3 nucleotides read TGTGCCAGCGGACTAGCGGGGTTAAGCTACTACAATGAGCACTTCTTC. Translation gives CASGLAGLSYYNEHFF.

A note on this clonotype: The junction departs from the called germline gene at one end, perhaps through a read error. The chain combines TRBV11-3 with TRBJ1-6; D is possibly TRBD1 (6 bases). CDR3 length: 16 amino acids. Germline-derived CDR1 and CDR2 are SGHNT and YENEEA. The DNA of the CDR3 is TGTGCAAGCAGATGCAGGACAGTAGCAGCGAATTCACCCCTCCACTTT. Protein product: CASRCRTVAANSPLHF.